Each of the 24 T cell receptor beta chains below was sequenced from the same sample in a study of CD8+ T cells in alopecia areata. After isolation, RNA underwent reverse transcription to generate cDNA as the sequencing template. TCRdb's copy holds only in-frame clones and misses some; the assay was immunoSEQ multiplex PCR. The sample counts 200,000 to 300,000 clones, none seen once; the ten largest own more than 1%. The authors sorted pooled cutaneous lymph node cells using CD4, CD8alpha, NKG2D, NKG2ACE and other markers. The specimen was CD4+ T cells sorted from a lymph node. These receptors originate from a C3H/HeJ mouse with alopecia areata. This mouse strain has H2-k as its MHC haplotype.

There are a few counts of this clone. Genes and germline come from the mouse. The missing CDR3 end, 4 residues past where the read stops, is filled in from the germline J gene. The rearrangement uses TRBV13-2 and TRBJ2-5; the D gene is possibly TRBD1 (7 bases). Per germline, CDR1 NNHNN and CDR2 SYGAGS (reference sequence). The CDR3 consists of 13 residues. The part of the CDR3 DNA that was read is TGTGCCAGCGGTGGAGGGGGCAAAGAC. Translation gives CASGGGGKD. The whole CDR3 is CASGGGGKDTQYF.

This clone has more than one count but fewer than ten. Gene names are mouse gene names. From the germline J gene comes the end of the CDR3, since the read stops 4 residues before it. The rearrangement uses TRBV19 and TRBJ2-4; D possibly corresponds to TRBD1 (5 bases). Trimming removed 5 bases from V and 0 bases from J, with 10 bases in between. CDR3 length: 14 residues. Germline CDR1 and CDR2: FNHDT and SITEND (reference sequence). The CDR3: CASSRRVSQNTLYF. Incomplete CDR3 DNA: TGTGCCAGCAGCCGCAGGGTTAGTCAAAAC.

With respect to this clone: Mouse gene names apply. The read gets to within 4 residues of the CDR3 end, and the germline J gene fills in the rest. This chain links TRBV17 with TRBJ1-1; 10 nucleotides align to TRBD1. This CDR3 has 15 amino acids. V shed 6 bases, J shed 1 base, and the junction held 5 bases outside the gene matches. Germline V CDR1 and CDR2: MNHDT, YYDKIL. This chain's CDR3 is CASRPWDRGNTEVFF. The sequenced part of the CDR3 DNA is TGTGCTAGCAGGCCATGGGACAGGGGAAACACA.

Comment on this clone: Germline and genes here are mouse. From the germline J gene comes the end of the CDR3, since the read stops 4 residues before it. The chain couples TRBV5 to TRBJ2-5; tentatively, D is TRBD1 (7 bases). This CDR3 has 14 residues. In germline, CDR1 is LGHNA, CDR2 YNLKQL (reference sequence). The sequenced CDR3 bases are TGTGCCAGCAGCCCGGGACAGTGGGGGGAC. Its protein is CASSPGQWGD. The full CDR3 reads CASSPGQWGDTQYF.

This clone was detected many times. Gene names follow the mouse nomenclature. Read coverage stops 4 residues before the CDR3 terminus; the germline J gene supplies the remainder. The same CDR3 arises from other DNA sequences in this sample as well. The chain uses TRBV5 and TRBJ2-1; D gene ambiguous. This CDR3 region has 14 residues. V was trimmed by 0 bases and J by 1 base, leaving 4 bases between them. CDR1 and CDR2 from the germline V gene are LGHNA and YNLKQL (reference sequence). The sequenced part of the CDR3 DNA is TGTGCCAGCAGCCAAGAGGGGAACTATGCT. This gives the protein CASSQEGNYA. In full, the CDR3 is CASSQEGNYAEQFF.

This clone was detected a few times. Any gene name here is a mouse gene name. The read ends 4 residues shy of where the CDR3 ends; the end is completed using the germline J gene. The same CDR3 arises from other DNA sequences in this sample as well. The chain recombines TRBV5 with TRBJ2-5; a weak D match, TRBD2 (6 bases). The ends were cut back, 4 bases at V and 0 bases at J, with 8 bases in the middle. The germline V gene encodes CDR1 LGHNA and CDR2 YNLKQL (reference sequence). This CDR3 comprises 14 residues. The covered CDR3 bases are TGTGCCAGCAGCCCACTGGGAAACCAAGAC. Its translation is CASSPLGNQD. In full, the CDR3 is CASSPLGNQDTQYF.

In regard to this clone: The gene names given are mouse names. The DNA ends 4 residues before the CDR3 does, and the rest of the CDR3 is filled in from the germline J gene. This chain joins TRBV13-1 and TRBJ2-7; 8 nucleotides match TRBD1. The trim removed 6 bases at V and 3 bases at J, leaving 2 bases unmatched. This CDR3 is built from 12 residues. The germline V gene encodes CDR1 NSHNY and CDR2 SYGAGN. The CDR3 region is CASTTGGYEQYF. CDR3 DNA (partial): TGTGCCAGCACCACAGGGGGCTAT.

This clone was observed a handful of times. Gene names and germline refer to mouse. CDR3: CASSQAGGALDTQYF. CDR3 DNA (partial): TGTGCCAGCAGCCAAGCTGGGGGGGCGCTTGAC. The chain couples TRBV5 to TRBJ2-5, with TRBD2 matching 10 bases. The read terminates 4 residues before the CDR3 end, so the remaining end is supplied by the germline J gene. Germline V gene data show CDR1 as LGHNA and CDR2 as YNLKQL (reference sequence). This CDR3 is built from 15 residues.

This clone was detected a few times. Mouse germline and gene names are used. The read stops 4 residues short of the end of the CDR3; the missing end is completed from the germline J gene. The chain recombines TRBV31 with TRBJ1-1, with 10 bases aligning to TRBD1. Trimming at V came to 3 bases and at J to 0 bases, leaving 1 base not matched to a gene. Germline V lookup: CDR1 GKSSPN, CDR2 SITVG. The CDR3 is 14 amino acids. The CDR3 loop reads CAWRDRGSNTEVFF. CDR3 bases read: TGTGCCTGGAGGGACAGGGGGTCAAACACA. Drawing the rest from reference TRBV31 and TRBJ1-1, the complete variable domain is AQTIHQWPVAEIKAVGSPLSLGCTIKGKSSPNLYWYWQATGGTLQQLFYSITVGQVESVVQLNLSASRPKDDQFILSTEKLLLSHSGFYLCAWRDRGSNTEVFFGKGTRLTVV.

Turning to this clone: Mouse names are used for the genes. Read coverage stops 4 residues before the CDR3 terminus; the germline J gene supplies the remainder. Other nucleotide sequences from this sample produce the same CDR3. The chain has TRBV1 and TRBJ1-2; perhaps TRBD1 as D (5 bases). Germline assignment: CDR1 NSQYPW and CDR2 LRSPGD (reference sequence). The CDR3 consists of 14 residues. V gave up 2 bases and J gave up 3 bases, with 10 bases separating them. Here the CDR3 reads CTCSAQGRDSDYTF. CDR3 bases read: TGCACCTGCAGTGCACAGGGTAGAGACTCC.

This clone has more than one count but fewer than ten. The gene names given are mouse names. The CDR3 extends 4 residues past the end of the read, so its final part is completed from the germline J gene. This sequence joins TRBV31 and TRBJ2-5, with 8 nucleotides matching TRBD2. The CDR3 length is 12 residues. Germline V CDR1 and CDR2: GKSSPN, SITVG. The CDR3 sequence: CAAAGGKDTQYF. The CDR3 bases that were read are TGTGCCGCCGCTGGGGGGAAAGAC. The full variable domain, in which reference TRBV31 and TRBJ2-5 provide the parts outside the CDR3, is AQTIHQWPVAEIKAVGSPLSLGCTIKGKSSPNLYWYWQATGGTLQQLFYSITVGQVESVVQLNLSASRPKDDQFILSTEKLLLSHSGFYLCAAAGGKDTQYFGPGTRLLVL.

Remarks on this clone: Here the gene names and germline are mouse. The sequenced fragment ends 4 residues before the CDR3 boundary, so the rest is inferred from the germline J gene. The rearrangement joins TRBV5 to TRBJ1-2; possible D gene TRBD1, 6 bases. This CDR3 spans 15 amino acids. From germline, CDR1 is LGHNA and CDR2 YNLKQL (reference sequence). The germline V and J ends were trimmed by 4 bases and 0 bases, with 12 bases remaining between them. Incomplete CDR3 DNA: TGTGCCAGCAGCCTCTCCGGGACAACAAACTCC. Protein: CASSLSGTTNS. The CDR3, in full, reads CASSLSGTTNSDYTF.

This clone came up a few times. All gene names here are mouse names. The missing CDR3 end, 4 residues past where the read stops, is filled in from the germline J gene. The chain is built from TRBV13-1 and TRBJ2-2, with D perhaps TRBD1 (5 bases). Looked up from germline, CDR1 is NSHNY and CDR2 is SYGAGN. Trimming left V 3 bases short and J 3 bases short, with 12 bases between. The CDR3 sequence is 15 residues long. The CDR3 bases that were read are TGTGCCAGCAGTGTCCAGGGAGACCACACCGGG. This encodes CASSVQGDHTG. The complete CDR3 protein is CASSVQGDHTGQLYF.

Notes on this clone: Gene names denote mouse genes. The read terminates 4 residues ahead of where the CDR3 ends, so the germline J gene completes it. V gene TRBV19 combines with J gene TRBJ2-1; 8 nucleotides match TRBD2. CDR3 length equals 13 residues. The germline V gene has CDR1 FNHDT and CDR2 SITEND (reference sequence). The sequenced CDR3 bases are TGTGCCAGCGGGGGGGCCGCGAGGACT. This encodes CASGGAART. The full CDR3 is CASGGAARTEQFF.

This clone was picked up a small number of times. Mouse germline and gene names are used. Coverage ceases 4 residues before the CDR3 finishes, and the germline J gene fills in the end. Other DNA sequences in this specimen translate into the identical CDR3. The chain joins TRBV19 to TRBJ2-3, with D uncertain. The germline gives CDR1 FNHDT, CDR2 SITEND (reference sequence). The CDR3 is 14 residues long. Trimming left V 2 bases short and J 0 bases short, with 7 bases between. The covered CDR3 bases are TGTGCCAGCAGTATCAGCAGTAGTGCAGAA. Translating gives CASSISSSAE. Given in full, the CDR3 is CASSISSSAETLYF.

As to this clone: The gene symbols are mouse symbols. Coverage ceases 3 residues before the CDR3 finishes, and the germline J gene fills in the end. V is TRBV13-2 and J is TRBJ1-6; tentative D call: TRBD1 (5 bases). TRBJ1-6 is identified as an open reading frame with a role that is uncertain. The CDR3 runs to 13 residues. Per germline, CDR1 NNHNN and CDR2 SYGAGS (reference sequence). V lost 0 bases and J 9 bases, leaving 7 bases between the germline ends. The part of the CDR3 DNA that was read is TGTGCCAGCGGTGATGCAGACAGTTCGCCC. Translation: CASGDADSSP. The full CDR3 sequence reads CASGDADSSPLYF.

On this clone: Gene names denote mouse genes. Coverage ceases 4 residues before the CDR3 finishes, and the germline J gene fills in the end. Other DNA sequences in this sample translate to the same CDR3. This chain joins TRBV31 and TRBJ2-7, with TRBD2 matching 7 bases. The CDR3 sequence is 11 residues long. Looked up from germline, CDR1 is GKSSPN and CDR2 is SITVG. The sequenced CDR3 bases are TGTGCCTGGAGGACTGGGTAT. Translating gives CAWRTGY. The whole CDR3 is CAWRTGYEQYF. Variable domain in full (rest from reference TRBV31 and TRBJ2-7): AQTIHQWPVAEIKAVGSPLSLGCTIKGKSSPNLYWYWQATGGTLQQLFYSITVGQVESVVQLNLSASRPKDDQFILSTEKLLLSHSGFYLCAWRTGYEQYFGPGTRLTVL.

In regard to this clone: Genes here carry mouse names. Read sequence stops 4 residues before the CDR3 end, and the germline J gene provides the missing end. The rearrangement links TRBV13-1 to TRBJ1-1, with a possible D match to TRBD1 (5 bases). This CDR3 comprises 12 residues. Germline V gene sequence: CDR1 NSHNY, CDR2 SYGAGN. CDR3 region: CASSDLRGEVFF. The CDR3 bases that were read are TGTGCCAGCAGTGACCTGAGGGGA.

On this clone itself: Gene names and germline refer to mouse. The read ends 4 residues early relative to the CDR3; the germline J gene fills the gap. This rearrangement joins TRBV5 to TRBJ2-2; 7 nucleotides line up with TRBD1. Germline CDR1 LGHNA, CDR2 YNLKQL (reference sequence). This CDR3 is 16 amino acids long. Unmatched junction bases numbered 8, after V lost 4 bases and J lost 3 bases. The part of the CDR3 DNA that was read is TGTGCCAGCAGCCCCCACAGGGGAAGGGACACCGGG. The encoded protein is CASSPHRGRDTG. The full CDR3 sequence reads CASSPHRGRDTGQLYF.

This clone was found a few times. The germline and genes are mouse ones. The sequenced CDR3 bases are TGCACCTGCAGTGGGGACAGGGGAGGGTCGCCC. It yields the protein CTCSGDRGGSP. In full, the CDR3 is CTCSGDRGGSPLYF. The J gene is TRBJ1-6, the V gene TRBV1, with TRBD1 matching 10 bases. The CDR3 extends 3 residues past the end of the read, so its final part is completed from the germline J gene. TRBJ1-6 is an ORF, and what it does is uncertain. V lost 4 bases to trimming and J lost 10 bases; unmatched junction nucleotides: 4. Germline CDR1 reads NSQYPW; CDR2 reads LRSPGD (reference sequence). This CDR3 comprises 14 residues.

A word on this clone: Germline and genes: mouse. The read finishes 4 residues shy of the CDR3 end, and the germline J gene is used to complete it. The V and J genes are TRBV1 and TRBJ2-2, with TRBD2 identical over 14 bases. The CDR3 has 18 amino acids. Germline loops: CDR1 NSQYPW, CDR2 LRSPGD (reference sequence). Germline trimming cut 2 bases from V and 3 bases from J; bases unmatched to any gene: 5. The sequenced CDR3 bases are TGCACCTGCAGTGCAAAGGGGACTGGGGGGGCTCACACCGGG. Protein product: CTCSAKGTGGAHTG. The whole CDR3 is CTCSAKGTGGAHTGQLYF.

This clone was found a few times. Gene names are mouse gene names. Read data end 4 residues before the CDR3 end; the end is taken from the germline J gene. The gene calls are TRBV13-1 and TRBJ1-1, with 8 bases matching TRBD1. Germline CDR1 and CDR2: NSHNY and SYGAGN. The V gene end was trimmed by 7 bases and the J gene end by 0 bases; junction bases not matched to a gene: 2. This CDR3 contains 13 residues. The sequenced part of the CDR3 DNA is TGTGCCAGCGCGACAGGGGCAAACACA. Amino acids: CASATGANT. The full CDR3 protein is CASATGANTEVFF.

Remarks on this clone: Gene names follow the mouse nomenclature. The CDR3: CASKRGGTEVFF. Partial CDR3 DNA: TGTGCCAGCAAGAGGGGGGGCACA. The gene calls are TRBV19 and TRBJ1-1; D perhaps matches TRBD1 (6 bases). The DNA ends 4 residues before the CDR3 does, and the rest of the CDR3 is filled in from the germline J gene. V dropped 6 bases and J dropped 4 bases, with 10 bases sitting between them. Germline lookup yields CDR1 FNHDT and CDR2 SITEND (reference sequence). The CDR3 is made up of 12 amino acids.

About this clone: Germline and genes here are mouse. The read terminates 4 residues before the CDR3 end, so the remaining end is supplied by the germline J gene. This chain uses TRBV19 with TRBJ2-1, with 7 bases that match TRBD1. CDR3 length equals 14 residues. CDR1 FNHDT and CDR2 SITEND come from the germline V gene (reference sequence). V shed 5 bases and J 4 bases; nucleotides not matched to a gene: 6. The CDR3 region is CASSSRDRYAEQFF. The part of the CDR3 DNA that was read is TGTGCCAGCAGCTCTCGGGACAGATATGCT. The variable domain in full, with the rest retrieved from reference TRBV19 and TRBJ2-1, is GGIITQTPKFLIGQEGQKLTLKCQQNFNHDTMYWYRQDSGKGLRLIYYSITENDLQKGDLSEGYDASREKKSSFSLTVTSAQKNEMAVFLCASSSRDRYAEQFFGPGTRLTVL.